This T cell receptor (beta chain) was obtained from a study of T cell repertoires in cytomegalovirus infection. Study information: Newly reported HLA-C-restricted and thoroughly characterized HLA-B-restricted CMV epitopes were employed. Indications of both CMV infection and matching HLA type were provided by public TCR beta signatures. Study conclusions and caveats: Clonotypes of TCR beta that were HLA-C-restricted and CMV-specific dominated the ex vivo response. CMV carriers having the relevant HLA were flagged by cumulative public TCR beta family frequency.

This clonotype was detected a few times. Its antigen is not identified. Via MiXCR, TCRdb re-called the reads, giving one row per CDR3 protein. Of approximately 110,000 distinct CDR3 sequences listed, roughly 39% are singletons. This clonotype was obtained from a human donor in good health (CMV status not recorded). Some clones in this sample may be carry-over from other donors' samples. The sequences come from CD8+ T cells from cultured PBMCs, collected from culture after CMV antigen stimulation.

The CDR3 coding sequence is TGTGCCAGCAGATCCAGGGGGACACTCTACAATGAGCAGTTCTTC. It codes for CASRSRGTLYNEQFF. V usage is TRBV5-6 and J usage is TRBJ2-1, with 7 bases lining up with TRBD1. V gave up 5 bases and J gave up 3 bases; unmatched junction bases: 8. Germline-derived CDR1 and CDR2 are SGHDT and YYEEEE. The CDR3 covers 15 residues.